These 17 T cell receptor beta chains came from one sample sequenced in a study of glioma-infiltrating T cells after dendritic cell vaccination. Sequenced by immunoSEQ multiplex PCR; TCRdb stores in-frame clones only, minus some. The repertoire holds about 92,000 clones, with approximately 90% as singletons. The sample was blood, taken before dendritic cell vaccination. The receptors were sampled from a human donor with glioblastoma.

The chain links TRBV19 to TRBJ2-4; D might be TRBD2 (5 bases). Trimming removed 5 bases at V and 6 bases at J, with 11 bases between. CDR1 and CDR2 (germline): LNHDA, SQIVND (reference sequence). This CDR3 is 13 amino acids long. The CDR3 DNA sequence: TGTGCCAGTAGTGTCCAAGAGGGAAACATTCAGTACTTC. It codes for CASSVQEGNIQYF.

J is TRBJ2-7 and V is TRBV2; maybe TRBD2 (6 bases). CDR1 and CDR2 (germline): SNHLY, FYNNEI. CDR3 size: 14 residues. The V end was cut by 5 bases, the J end by 2 bases, with 13 bases between. The CDR3 is CASSTEGQAYEQYF. CDR3 bases: TGTGCCAGCAGTACGGAGGGCCAGGCCTACGAGCAGTACTTC.

This sequence joins TRBV9 and TRBJ1-1; 11 bases match TRBD1. Looked up from germline, CDR1 is SGDLS and CDR2 is YYNGEE. The CDR3 contains 16 residues. The ends lost 2 bases at V and 2 bases at J; junction bases unmatched: 5. CDR3 sequence: CASSVMGQGGNTEAFF. The CDR3, as DNA: TGTGCCAGCAGCGTGATGGGACAGGGGGGTAACACTGAAGCTTTCTTT.

The rearrangement uses TRBV19 and TRBJ2-1, with 9 nucleotides matching TRBD1. Germline values: CDR1 LNHDA, CDR2 SQIVND (reference sequence). J gave up 0 bases and V 7 bases, and 7 bases lay outside the gene matches. This CDR3 is 16 amino acids long. Written as DNA, the CDR3 is TGTGCCAGTACTCCCGGGACAGGGAACTCCTACAATGAGCAGTTCTTC. Its protein is CASTPGTGNSYNEQFF.

This clone was seen only once. The V call is TRBV5-6, the J call TRBJ1-3, with D unresolved. This CDR3 region has 15 residues. V lost 2 bases, J lost 2 bases, and 11 bases lay in between. Germline V CDR1 and CDR2: SGHDT, YYEEEE. The CDR3 is CASSFGQYPGNTIYF. CDR3 DNA: TGTGCCAGCAGCTTTGGCCAGTACCCTGGAAACACCATATATTTT.

The V and J genes are TRBV9 and TRBJ1-1; perhaps TRBD1 as D (6 bases). The germline V gene has CDR1 SGDLS and CDR2 YYNGEE. The CDR3 runs 15 residues. Trimming stripped 4 bases from V and 0 bases from J, with 13 bases between. In DNA form, the CDR3 reads TGTGCCAGCAGCCCAAGGACAGAGATGAACACTGAAGCTTTCTTT. Translation: CASSPRTEMNTEAFF.

V usage is TRBV25-1 and J usage is TRBJ2-2, with TRBD1 matching over 9 bases. The germline V gene has CDR1 MGHDK and CDR2 SYGVNS. The CDR3 contains 16 residues. V gave up 2 bases and J gave up 5 bases; unmatched junction bases: 6. CDR3 loop: CASSEGDRARTGELFF. In nucleotides, the CDR3 is TGTGCCAGCAGTGAAGGGGACAGGGCAAGGACCGGGGAGCTGTTTTTT.

V and J are TRBV19 and TRBJ2-1; 9 bases match TRBD2. The V and J ends lost 7 bases and 6 bases, in that order; junction bases with no gene match: 10. CDR3 length: 15 residues. In germline, CDR1 is LNHDA, CDR2 SQIVND (reference sequence). In DNA, the CDR3 is TGTGCCAGTAAGCTCCAGCGGGAGGCCTCCAATGAGCAGTTCTTC. Its protein product is CASKLQREASNEQFF.

The count of this clone is one. V usage is TRBV15 and J usage is TRBJ2-3; 9 bases fit TRBD1. The CDR3 loop spans 15 amino acids. Germline CDR1 LNHNV, CDR2 YYDKDF (reference sequence). Germline trimming cut 1 base from V and 4 bases from J; bases unmatched to any gene: 3. CDR3 nucleotides: TGTGCCACCAGCAGAGGGGGACAGGGACCAGATACGCAGTATTTT. Encoded protein: CATSRGGQGPDTQYF.

The chain links TRBV9 to TRBJ2-3, with D tentatively TRBD1 (6 bases). Per the germline V gene, CDR1 is SGDLS and CDR2 is YYNGEE. Deletions cut 2 bases from V and 1 base from J, with 14 bases between. The CDR3 runs to 16 residues. The CDR3 spells CASSVIQGTGTDTQYF. The CDR3 bases are TGTGCCAGCAGCGTGATACAGGGAACTGGCACAGATACGCAGTATTTT.

V gene TRBV7-2 combines with J gene TRBJ2-5; D is uncertain. CDR3 length equals 15 residues. CDR1 is SGHTA, CDR2 FQGNSA, per germline. Trimming stripped 4 bases from V and 1 base from J, with 13 bases between. The CDR3: CASSYSSTTQETQYF. In DNA, the CDR3 is TGTGCCAGCAGCTACAGTTCGACAACCCAAGAGACCCAGTACTTC.

The chain recombines TRBV4-3 with TRBJ1-2; a weak D match, TRBD1 (6 bases). The CDR3 consists of 17 residues. The V end was cut by 0 bases, the J end by 3 bases, with 17 bases between. CDR1 is LGHNA and CDR2 is YSLEER in the germline V gene. The CDR3 DNA is TGCGCCAGCAGCCAAGAAATAGGACAGCTGTCTGACTATGGCTACACCTTC. Amino acid sequence: CASSQEIGQLSDYGYTF.

The J gene is TRBJ1-2, the V gene TRBV28; perhaps TRBD1 as D (6 bases). V shed 6 bases and J shed 3 bases, with 23 bases lying between them. The CDR3 is 17 residues long. Germline-derived CDR1 and CDR2 are MDHEN and SYDVKM. The CDR3: CASSWGGSLLDHYGYTF. The CDR3, as DNA: TGTGCCAGCAGCTGGGGGGGCAGCCTCCTCGACCACTATGGCTACACCTTC.

The chain combines TRBV6-5 with TRBJ1-6; the match to TRBD1 covers 7 bases. This CDR3 contains 16 residues. Trimming at V came to 3 bases and at J to 10 bases, leaving 12 bases not matched to a gene. Germline CDR1 is MNHEY and CDR2 is SVGAGI. The CDR3 bases are TGTGCCAGCAGTTATGTTAGGGGGCTTACCTACTCACCCCTCCACTTT. It encodes CASSYVRGLTYSPLHF.

The V gene is TRBV30, the J gene TRBJ1-5; D is possibly TRBD1 (6 bases). Germline loops: CDR1 GTSNPN, CDR2 SVGIG (reference sequence). With 0 bases removed from V and 9 bases from J, the gap between germline ends came to 18 bases. The CDR3 runs to 15 residues. The CDR3 DNA reads TGTGCCTGGAGTGTAAACAGGGCTCCCTCTAGGCCCCAGCATTTT. Amino acid sequence: CAWSVNRAPSRPQHF.

Only one count was recorded for this clone. J is TRBJ2-7 and V is TRBV5-1, with a weak D call TRBD2 (5 bases). The CDR3 totals 15 residues. V lost 2 bases, J lost 0 bases, and 12 bases lay in between. CDR1 is SGHRS and CDR2 is YFSETQ in the germline V gene. The CDR3 DNA reads TGCGCCAGCAGCTTCGGAGGATCCACCTCCTACGAGCAGTACTTC. Its protein is CASSFGGSTSYEQYF.

This clone was counted between two and nine times. The chain is built from TRBV27 and TRBJ1-1; D ambiguous. The length of the CDR3 is 13 residues. V gave up 3 bases and J gave up 0 bases, with 5 bases separating them. From germline, CDR1 is MNHEY and CDR2 SMNVEV (reference sequence). CDR3 residues: CASSLALNTEAFF. The CDR3, as DNA: TGTGCCAGCAGTTTGGCATTGAACACTGAAGCTTTCTTT.